This T cell receptor beta chain was documented in a study of Ad26.COV2.S vaccination and SARS-CoV-2 variants. The table came from immunoSEQ multiplex PCR; TCRdb's copy has only in-frame clones and leaves some out. In the table there are around 300,000 clones, approximately 86% of which are singletons. Stated treatment: roughly 20 received Ad26.COV2.S at low or high dose, single or two shots; about 5 received placebo; per-sample allocation not given. The investigators took samples on day 63 after the first vaccine or placebo injection. Findings and limits, study-wide: It was found that vaccine and placebo recipients had similar non-spike TCR breadth.

From germline, CDR1 is LNHDA and CDR2 SQIVND (reference sequence). The CDR3 covers 17 residues. The trim removed 6 bases at V and 2 bases at J, leaving 12 bases unmatched. Details on this clone: No antigen is known for it.

The J gene is TRBJ2-2, the V gene TRBV19, with 7 nucleotides matching TRBD1. Sample: peripheral blood, taken in a trial of Ad26.COV2.S vaccine versus placebo. This sequence was found in a person aged 18-60 years who received the Ad26.COV2.S COVID-19 vaccine or a placebo. The CDR3 DNA sequence: TGTGCCAGTAGCGCCCCCGGGACAGTTATCAACACCGGGGAGCTGTTTTTT. This encodes CASSAPGTVINTGELFF.